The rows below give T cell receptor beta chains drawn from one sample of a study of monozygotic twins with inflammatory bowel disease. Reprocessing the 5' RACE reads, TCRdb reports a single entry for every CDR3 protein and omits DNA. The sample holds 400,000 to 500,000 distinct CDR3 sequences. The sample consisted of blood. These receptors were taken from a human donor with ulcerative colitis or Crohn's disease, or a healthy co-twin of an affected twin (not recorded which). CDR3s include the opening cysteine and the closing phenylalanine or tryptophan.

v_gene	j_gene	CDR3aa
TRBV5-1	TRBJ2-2	CATRGVANTGELFF
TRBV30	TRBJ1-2	CAWSLGQYGHGYTF
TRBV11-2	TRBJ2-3	CASSLGTRREADTQYF
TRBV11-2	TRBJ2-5	CASSRRRRIEGGQETQYF
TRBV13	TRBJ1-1	CATRLASGVTEAFF
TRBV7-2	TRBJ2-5	CASSSRGPTGETQYF
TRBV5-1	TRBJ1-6	CASSLEGDSYNSPLHF
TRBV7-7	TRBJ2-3	CASSLGRVTDTQYF
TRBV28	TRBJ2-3	CGTIGSDRARDTQYF
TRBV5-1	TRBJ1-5	CASALEVRNQPQHF
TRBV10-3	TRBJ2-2	CAITGTPVAGELFF
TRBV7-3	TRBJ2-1	CASSAERMGSAPENEQFF
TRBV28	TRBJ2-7	CASSNASRKQYF
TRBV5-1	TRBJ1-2	CASRMDNAPGYTF
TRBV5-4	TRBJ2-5	CASSNPNRGYQETQYF
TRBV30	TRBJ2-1	CAWNGQAHNEQFF